This T cell receptor beta chain was identified in a study of post-analysis software for immune sequencing data. Unique-molecular-identifier-tagged TCR beta cDNA libraries were used. Once about 0.85 to 11 million T cells were used, roughly 490,000 cDNA molecules resulted. TCRdb reprocessed the PCR reads with MiXCR, giving one entry per CDR3 protein. The sample yields about 570,000 distinct CDR3 sequences, around 36% seen once. V shed 6 bases, J shed 7 bases, and the junction held 5 bases outside the gene matches. The length of the CDR3 is 13 residues. Germline CDR1 reads SEHNR; CDR2 reads FQNEAQ (reference sequence). Whole-study results and caveats: Relative to controls, patients with multiple sclerosis showed significantly lower normalized Chao1 diversity. Included in a set of about 5 TRBV segments more frequent in patients than controls were TRBV5-6, TRBV5-1 and TRBV20-1.

Notes on this clonotype: Its antigen is unknown.

The receptor was derived from a girl between 2 and 17 years old with multiple sclerosis. The V call is TRBV7-9, the J call TRBJ1-5; 8 nucleotides agree with TRBD1. The sequenced sample consisted of blood. In DNA, the CDR3 is TGTGCCAGCAGAATGGACAGGGAGCAGCCCCAGCATTTT. This sequence encodes CASRMDREQPQHF. The whole variable domain, filled in from reference TRBV7-9 and TRBJ1-5, reads DTGVSQNPRHKITKRGQNVTFRCDPISEHNRLYWYRQTLGQGPEFLTYFQNEAQLEKSRLLSDRFSAERPKGSFSTLEIQRTEQGDSAMYLCASRMDREQPQHFGDGTRLSIL.